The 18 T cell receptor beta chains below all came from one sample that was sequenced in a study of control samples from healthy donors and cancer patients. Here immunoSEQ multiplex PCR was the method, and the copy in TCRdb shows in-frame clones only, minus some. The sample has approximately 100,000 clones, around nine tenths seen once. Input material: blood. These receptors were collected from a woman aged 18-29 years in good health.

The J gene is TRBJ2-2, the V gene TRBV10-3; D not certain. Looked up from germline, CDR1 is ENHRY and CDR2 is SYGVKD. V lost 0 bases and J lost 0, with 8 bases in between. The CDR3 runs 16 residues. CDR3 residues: CAISESIASNTGELFF. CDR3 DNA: TGTGCCATCAGTGAGTCGATTGCGTCGAACACCGGGGAGCTGTTTTTT.

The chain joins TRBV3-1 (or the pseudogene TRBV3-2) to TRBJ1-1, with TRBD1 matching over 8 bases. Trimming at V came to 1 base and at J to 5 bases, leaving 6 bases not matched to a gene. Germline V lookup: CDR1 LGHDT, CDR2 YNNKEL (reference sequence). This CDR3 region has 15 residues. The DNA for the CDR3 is TGTGCCAGCAGCCAAGGAACAGGGGGTACGACTGAAGCTTTCTTT. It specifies CASSQGTGGTTEAFF.

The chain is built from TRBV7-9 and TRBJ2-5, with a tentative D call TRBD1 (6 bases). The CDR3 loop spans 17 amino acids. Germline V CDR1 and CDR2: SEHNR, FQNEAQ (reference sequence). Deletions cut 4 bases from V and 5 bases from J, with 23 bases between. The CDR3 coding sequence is TGTGCCAGCAGCTCTACCAAGGGACAAGATGGATTGGAGACCCAGTACTTC. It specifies CASSSTKGQDGLETQYF. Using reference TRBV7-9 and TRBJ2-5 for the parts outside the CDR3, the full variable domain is DTGVSQNPRHKITKRGQNVTFRCDPISEHNRLYWYRQTLGQGPEFLTYFQNEAQLEKSRLLSDRFSAERPKGSFSTLEIQRTEQGDSAMYLCASSSTKGQDGLETQYFGPGTRLLVL.

The CDR3: CASSWTGGSTNTEAFF. The CDR3 DNA reads as TGTGCCAGTAGCTGGACTGGGGGCTCAACGAACACTGAAGCTTTCTTT. V is TRBV19 and J is TRBJ1-1, with a weak D call TRBD1 (6 bases). With 6 bases removed from V and 1 base from J, the gap between germline ends came to 18 bases. Germline CDR1 is LNHDA and CDR2 is SQIVND (reference sequence). The CDR3 spans 16 residues.

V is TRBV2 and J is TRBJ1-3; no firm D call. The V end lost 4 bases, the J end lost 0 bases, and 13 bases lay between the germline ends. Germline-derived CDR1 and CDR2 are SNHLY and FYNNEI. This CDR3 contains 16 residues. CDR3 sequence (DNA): TGTGCCAGCAGTGTCGCCAGGCGAAACTCTGGAAACACCATATATTTT. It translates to CASSVARRNSGNTIYF.

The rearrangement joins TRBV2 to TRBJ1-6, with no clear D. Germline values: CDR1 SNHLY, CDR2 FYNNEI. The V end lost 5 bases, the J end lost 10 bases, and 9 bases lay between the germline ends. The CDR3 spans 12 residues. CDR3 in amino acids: CASSPGNSPLHF. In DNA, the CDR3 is TGTGCCAGCAGTCCGGGGAACTCACCCCTCCACTTT.

CDR3 sequence reads: CASRGSHYGYTF. The CDR3 nucleotides read TGTGCCAGCAGAGGAAGTCACTATGGCTACACCTTC. The chain recombines TRBV27 with TRBJ1-2; D remains unclear. The germline V gene encodes CDR1 MNHEY and CDR2 SMNVEV (reference sequence). V was clipped by 6 bases and J by 3 bases, with 8 bases between them. The CDR3 is made up of 12 amino acids.

CDR3: CASRADEAFF. CDR3 coding DNA: TGTGCCAGCAGAGCAGATGAAGCTTTCTTT. The chain has TRBV12-3 or TRBV12-4 and TRBJ1-1; no clear D. CDR3 length equals 10 residues. V was pared by 6 bases and J by 7 bases, with 6 bases between.

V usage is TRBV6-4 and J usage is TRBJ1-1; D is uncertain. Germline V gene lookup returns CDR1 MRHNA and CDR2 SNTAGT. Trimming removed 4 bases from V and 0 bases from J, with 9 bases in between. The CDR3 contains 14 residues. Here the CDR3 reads CASSVSSMNTEAFF. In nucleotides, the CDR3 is TGTGCCAGCAGTGTCAGTTCGATGAACACTGAAGCTTTCTTT.

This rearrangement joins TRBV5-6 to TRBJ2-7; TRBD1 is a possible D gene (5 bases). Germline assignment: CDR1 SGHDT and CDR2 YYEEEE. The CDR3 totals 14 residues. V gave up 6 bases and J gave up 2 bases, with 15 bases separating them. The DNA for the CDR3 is TGTGCCAGCACCCAGGGTATCTGGGCCTACGAGCAGTACTTC. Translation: CASTQGIWAYEQYF.

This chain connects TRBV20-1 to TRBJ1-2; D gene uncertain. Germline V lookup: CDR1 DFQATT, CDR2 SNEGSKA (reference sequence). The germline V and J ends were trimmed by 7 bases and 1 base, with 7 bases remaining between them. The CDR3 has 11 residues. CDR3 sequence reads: CSGRDNYGYTF. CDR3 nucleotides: TGCAGTGGGAGGGATAACTATGGCTACACCTTC.

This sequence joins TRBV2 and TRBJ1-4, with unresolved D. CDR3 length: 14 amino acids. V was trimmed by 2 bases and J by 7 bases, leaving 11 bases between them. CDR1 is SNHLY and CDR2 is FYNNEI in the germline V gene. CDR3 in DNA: TGTGCCAGCAGTGAAACCCTGGGTCGTGAAAAACTGTTTTTT. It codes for CASSETLGREKLFF.

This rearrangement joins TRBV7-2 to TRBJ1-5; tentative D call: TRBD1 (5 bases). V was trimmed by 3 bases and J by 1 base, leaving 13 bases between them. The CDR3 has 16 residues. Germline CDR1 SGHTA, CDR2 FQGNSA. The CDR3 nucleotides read TGTGCCAGCAGCTTGGGACCCGTGGGGAGCAATCAGCCCCAGCATTTT. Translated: CASSLGPVGSNQPQHF.

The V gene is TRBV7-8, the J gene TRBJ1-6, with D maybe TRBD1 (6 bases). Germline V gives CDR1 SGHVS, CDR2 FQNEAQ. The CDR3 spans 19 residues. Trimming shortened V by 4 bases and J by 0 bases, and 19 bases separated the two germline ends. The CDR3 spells CASSSDLRGERSYNSPLHF. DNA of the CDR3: TGTGCCAGCAGCTCCGACCTGAGGGGGGAGCGCTCCTATAATTCACCCCTCCACTTT.

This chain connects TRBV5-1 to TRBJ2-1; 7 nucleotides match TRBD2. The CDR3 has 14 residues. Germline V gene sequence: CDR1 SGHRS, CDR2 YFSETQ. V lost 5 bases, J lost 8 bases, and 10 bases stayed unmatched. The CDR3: CASREVAGDYEQFF. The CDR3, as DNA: TGCGCCAGCAGGGAGGTGGCGGGGGATTATGAGCAGTTCTTC.

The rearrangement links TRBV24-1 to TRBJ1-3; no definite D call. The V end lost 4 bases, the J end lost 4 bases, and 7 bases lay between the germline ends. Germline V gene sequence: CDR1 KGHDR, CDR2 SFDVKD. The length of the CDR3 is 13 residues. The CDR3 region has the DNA TGTGCCACCAGTGACCTGACAGGAAACACCATATATTTT. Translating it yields CATSDLTGNTIYF.

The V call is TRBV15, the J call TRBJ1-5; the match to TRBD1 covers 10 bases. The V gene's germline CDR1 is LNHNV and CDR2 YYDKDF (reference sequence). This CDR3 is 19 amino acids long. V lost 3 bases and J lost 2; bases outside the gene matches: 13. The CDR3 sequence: CATSSIAVGTGVRNQPQHF. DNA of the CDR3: TGTGCCACCAGCAGTATCGCGGTGGGGACAGGGGTGCGCAATCAGCCCCAGCATTTT.

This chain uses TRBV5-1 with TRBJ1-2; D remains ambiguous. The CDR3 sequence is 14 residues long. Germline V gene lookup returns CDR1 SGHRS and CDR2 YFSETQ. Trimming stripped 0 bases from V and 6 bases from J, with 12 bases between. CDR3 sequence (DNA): TGCGCCAGCAGCTTGGAGAGCAGGTGGGATGGCTACACCTTC. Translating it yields CASSLESRWDGYTF.